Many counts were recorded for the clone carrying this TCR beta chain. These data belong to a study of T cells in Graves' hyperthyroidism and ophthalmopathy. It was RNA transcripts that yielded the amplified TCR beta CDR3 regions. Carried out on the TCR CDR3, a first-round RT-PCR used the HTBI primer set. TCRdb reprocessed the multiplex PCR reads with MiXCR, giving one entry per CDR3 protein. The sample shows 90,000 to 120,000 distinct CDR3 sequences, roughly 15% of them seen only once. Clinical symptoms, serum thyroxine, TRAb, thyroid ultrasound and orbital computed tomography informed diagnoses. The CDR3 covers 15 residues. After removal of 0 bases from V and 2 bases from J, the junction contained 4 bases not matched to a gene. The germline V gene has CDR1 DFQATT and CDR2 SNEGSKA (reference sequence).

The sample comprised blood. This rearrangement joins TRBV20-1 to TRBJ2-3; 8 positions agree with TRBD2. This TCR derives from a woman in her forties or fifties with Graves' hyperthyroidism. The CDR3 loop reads CSARDIAGITDTQYF. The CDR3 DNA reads TGCAGTGCTAGAGATATAGCGGGAATCACAGATACGCAGTATTTT.